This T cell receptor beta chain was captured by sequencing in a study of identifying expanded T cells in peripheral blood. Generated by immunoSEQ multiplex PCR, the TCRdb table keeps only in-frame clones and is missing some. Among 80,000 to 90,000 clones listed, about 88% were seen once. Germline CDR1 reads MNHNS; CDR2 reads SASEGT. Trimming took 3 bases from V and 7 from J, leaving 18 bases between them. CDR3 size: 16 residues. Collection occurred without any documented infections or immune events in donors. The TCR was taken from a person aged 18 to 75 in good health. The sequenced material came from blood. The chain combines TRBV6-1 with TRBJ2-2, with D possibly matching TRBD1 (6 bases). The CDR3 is CASSDSPAGVGGELFF. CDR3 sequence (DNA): TGTGCCAGCAGTGATAGCCCCGCAGGGGTTGGCGGGGAGCTGTTTTTT.